This entry lists 10 T cell receptor beta chains sequenced from one sample in a study of OX40 agonist ivuxolimab in advanced cancers. Profiling relied on immunoSEQ multiplex PCR, and the TCRdb table lists in-frame clones only, not all of them. The repertoire holds roughly 32,000 clones, with roughly four fifths as singletons. This specimen was CD4+ or CD8+ T cells sorted from blood, taken in a trial of the OX40 agonist ivuxolimab. The receptors stem from an adult with an advanced solid tumor such as melanoma, head and neck, liver or kidney cancer.

The chain employs TRBV4-1 and TRBJ1-6; D remains unclear. Trimming took off 3 bases at V and 14 bases at J, with 8 bases between the two ends. From germline, CDR1 is MGHRA and CDR2 YSYEKL. The CDR3 extends over 11 amino acids. Here the CDR3 reads CASSHRGTLHF. The CDR3 DNA sequence: TGCGCCAGCAGCCACCGAGGGACCCTCCACTTT.

The chain combines TRBV5-1 with TRBJ2-3; D perhaps matches TRBD1 (5 bases). Germline V gene sequence: CDR1 SGHRS, CDR2 YFSETQ. The V gene lost 5 bases and the J gene lost 4 bases, with 8 bases spanning the gap. The CDR3 length is 12 residues. CDR3 coding DNA: TGCGCCAGCAGAATAGGGGCAGATACGCAGTATTTT. This sequence encodes CASRIGADTQYF.

The V gene is TRBV28, the J gene TRBJ1-5; D might be TRBD1 (5 bases). The CDR3 extends over 16 amino acids. The germline V gene encodes CDR1 MDHEN and CDR2 SYDVKM. The V end lost 0 bases, the J end lost 4 bases, and 13 bases lay between the germline ends. This CDR3 is CASSLWADSINQPQHF. The CDR3 nucleotides read TGTGCCAGCAGTTTATGGGCCGACAGCATTAATCAGCCCCAGCATTTT.

V is TRBV19 and J is TRBJ2-3; 11 nucleotides agree with TRBD2. This CDR3 spans 18 amino acids. The ends lost 7 bases at V and 0 bases at J; junction bases unmatched: 12. Germline CDR1 LNHDA, CDR2 SQIVND (reference sequence). CDR3 sequence (DNA): TGTGCCAGTACCACCACCGGGACTAGCGGTTCGAGCACAGATACGCAGTATTTT. It yields the protein CASTTTGTSGSSTDTQYF.

The chain combines TRBV19 with TRBJ2-7; weak D call: TRBD2 (6 bases). V lost 3 bases to trimming and J lost 4 bases, with 16 bases between them. Germline assignment: CDR1 LNHDA and CDR2 SQIVND (reference sequence). This CDR3 has 15 amino acids. CDR3 in DNA: TGTGCCAGTAGTATGACCGGGGACTTCTCATACGAGCAGTACTTC. It codes for CASSMTGDFSYEQYF.

This clone was seen just once. V is TRBV6-6 and J is TRBJ2-1; D uncertain. CDR1 is MNHNY and CDR2 is SVGAGI in the germline V gene (reference sequence). Trimming left V 6 bases short and J 9 bases short, with 24 bases between. CDR3 length equals 16 residues. CDR3 in amino acids: CASSPEPLLSVGEQFF. Written as DNA, the CDR3 is TGTGCCAGCAGCCCTGAGCCTCTTTTAAGCGTAGGTGAGCAGTTCTTC.

V gene TRBV2 combines with J gene TRBJ2-1; TRBD2 matches 9 bases. Germline V gene data show CDR1 as SNHLY and CDR2 as FYNNEI. J was trimmed by 6 bases and V by 8 bases; bases with no gene match: 8. This CDR3 has 14 residues. CDR3 DNA: TGTGCCAGCGGTAACCTAGCGGGGAGCAATGAGCAGTTCTTC. This sequence encodes CASGNLAGSNEQFF. Variable domain in full (rest from reference TRBV2 and TRBJ2-1): EPEVTQTPSHQVTQMGQEVILRCVPISNHLYFYWYRQILGQKVEFLVSFYNNEISEKSEIFDDQFSVERPDGSNFTLKIRSTKLEDSAMYFCASGNLAGSNEQFFGPGTRLTVL.

V is TRBV28 and J is TRBJ1-1, with D maybe TRBD1 (5 bases). Trimming left V 4 bases short and J 4 bases short, with 10 bases between. The CDR3 spans 13 residues. CDR1 is MDHEN, CDR2 SYDVKM, per germline. The CDR3 coding sequence is TGTGCCAGCAGTTCGAGGGGCTTCACTGAAGCTTTCTTT. This encodes CASSSRGFTEAFF. The entire variable domain, with the rest obtained from reference TRBV28 and TRBJ1-1, is as follows: DVKVTQSSRYLVKRTGEKVFLECVQDMDHENMFWYRQDPGLGLRLIYFSYDVKMKEKGDIPEGYSVSREKKERFSLILESASTNQTSMYLCASSSRGFTEAFFGQGTRLTVV.

V usage is TRBV9 and J usage is TRBJ2-4, with 8 bases identical to TRBD2. The V and J ends lost 4 bases and 6 bases, in that order; junction bases with no gene match: 12. The CDR3 has 16 amino acids. CDR1 SGDLS and CDR2 YYNGEE come from the germline V gene. CDR3 nucleotides: TGTGCCAGCAGCCCCCTATTGACTAGCGCGGGAAACATTCAGTACTTC. Encoded protein: CASSPLLTSAGNIQYF. Combining the CDR3 with reference TRBV9 and TRBJ2-4 gives the whole variable domain DSGVTQTPKHLITATGQRVTLRCSPRSGDLSVYWYQQSLDQGLQFLIQYYNGEERAKGNILERFSAQQFPDLHSELNLSSLELGDSALYFCASSPLLTSAGNIQYFGAGTRLSVL.

The chain combines TRBV30 with TRBJ2-2, with 8 bases identical to TRBD1. Germline V gene sequence: CDR1 GTSNPN, CDR2 SVGIG (reference sequence). The V gene end was trimmed by 6 bases and the J gene end by 6 bases; junction bases not matched to a gene: 9. The CDR3 is 14 residues long. The CDR3 here is CACVRGQAAGELFF. DNA of the CDR3: TGTGCCTGCGTTCGGGGACAGGCCGCCGGGGAGCTGTTTTTT.